This record concerns one T cell receptor beta chain sequence. The data were obtained in a study of blood T cell repertoires in COVID-19. On the study more broadly: Specimens from acute and convalescent COVID-19 originated in the United States, Italy and Spain. Sample material is recorded as cDNA or gDNA derived from T cells, B-cell-depleted T cells, or PBMCs.

V was clipped by 2 bases and J by 4 bases, with 8 bases between them. The germline gives CDR1 SGHTA, CDR2 FQGNSA. The CDR3 loop spans 13 amino acids. How the authors handled the data: The assay estimated nucleated cells by amplifying reference gene primers. The assay was immunoSEQ multiplex PCR, and TCRdb's table has in-frame clones only and misses some. D and trimming were read from the DNA, whereas the V and J calls and clone size are those reported in that table. Found here are about 220,000 clones, 83% of them singletons; the top ten hold 2% to 3%. This sequence was found in a middle-aged woman with active or convalescent COVID-19. Sequencing used peripheral blood. The rearrangement uses TRBV7-2 and TRBJ2-5, with D possibly matching TRBD2 (5 bases). Here the CDR3 reads CASSLWTRETQYF. CDR3 DNA sequence: TGTGCCAGCAGCTTATGGACTCGAGAGACCCAGTACTTC.